These 18 T cell receptor beta chains came from one sample sequenced in a study of blood T cell repertoires in COVID-19. Some clones are missing from TCRdb's copy, which holds only in-frame ones; the method was immunoSEQ multiplex PCR. The sample shows under 200,000 clones, under 85% of them seen only once. Source material: peripheral blood. All receptors derive from a woman in her forties with acute or convalescent COVID-19.

The rearrangement uses TRBV2 and TRBJ1-5; TRBD1 aligns across 7 bases. Germline V gene lookup returns CDR1 SNHLY and CDR2 FYNNEI. The CDR3 totals 14 residues. Trimming took 6 bases from V and 6 from J; bases not matched to a gene: 8. CDR3 sequence: CASRTDREGQPQHF. CDR3 bases: TGTGCCAGCAGGACCGACAGGGAAGGTCAGCCCCAGCATTTT.

The chain employs TRBV24-1 and TRBJ2-1; 8 nucleotides match TRBD1. The ends lost 7 bases at V and 2 bases at J; junction bases unmatched: 9. Germline-derived CDR1 and CDR2 are KGHDR and SFDVKD. The CDR3 loop spans 16 amino acids. CDR3 loop: CATSSPWDRTYNEQFF. In DNA, the CDR3 is TGTGCCACCAGCTCCCCTTGGGACAGGACCTACAATGAGCAGTTCTTC.

The chain uses TRBV7-6 and TRBJ2-7; D unclear. CDR3 size: 12 residues. The V gene's germline CDR1 is SGHVS and CDR2 FNYEAQ. V lost 1 base and J 7 bases, leaving 8 bases between the germline ends. CDR3 amino acids: CASSLVSEEQYF. The CDR3 nucleotides are TGTGCCAGCAGCTTAGTCTCCGAGGAGCAGTACTTC.

The chain combines TRBV9 with TRBJ2-5; perhaps TRBD1 as D (5 bases). Per germline, CDR1 SGDLS and CDR2 YYNGEE. V lost 4 bases and J lost 0, with 10 bases in between. The CDR3 is 14 amino acids. The CDR3 spells CASSLRQNQETQYF. Written as DNA, the CDR3 is TGTGCCAGCAGCCTCCGACAGAACCAAGAGACCCAGTACTTC.

This rearrangement joins TRBV15 to TRBJ2-7, with a weak D call TRBD2 (6 bases). Germline CDR1 and CDR2: LNHNV and YYDKDF (reference sequence). The CDR3 runs to 14 residues. V was clipped by 0 bases and J by 3 bases, with 9 bases between them. This CDR3 reads CATSREGGIYEQYF. The CDR3 nucleotides are TGTGCCACCAGCAGAGAGGGCGGGATCTACGAGCAGTACTTC.

CDR3 sequence (DNA): TGTGCCAGCAGCAAAGGGACAGCGAGTCGAGCTTTCTTT. Its protein product is CASSKGTASRAFF. This chain uses TRBV6-5 with TRBJ1-1, with 7 bases matching TRBD1. V shed 6 bases and J 10 bases; nucleotides not matched to a gene: 11. CDR1 and CDR2 from the germline V gene are MNHEY and SVGAGI. There are 13 residues in the CDR3.

The count of this clone is one. V gene TRBV6-1 combines with J gene TRBJ1-3, with D tentatively TRBD1 (5 bases). V lost 2 bases and J lost 2, with 10 bases in between. There are 15 residues in the CDR3. Germline lookup yields CDR1 MNHNS and CDR2 SASEGT. The CDR3 bases are TGTGCCAGCAGTGAAAGTCCAGGGACTGGAAACACCATATATTTT. This gives the protein CASSESPGTGNTIYF.

The chain uses TRBV28 and TRBJ1-2; no definite D call. The germline V and J ends were trimmed by 10 bases and 2 bases, with 11 bases remaining between them. CDR3 length equals 12 residues. Germline V lookup: CDR1 MDHEN, CDR2 SYDVKM. CDR3 sequence reads: CAIQTLNYGYTF. CDR3 sequence (DNA): TGTGCCATTCAGACTCTGAACTATGGCTACACCTTC.

The CDR3, as DNA: TGTGCCAGCAGCCAGATGGGGGGGAGAAGGGTCCAAGAGACCCAGTACTTC. Translating gives CASSQMGGRRVQETQYF. The rearrangement uses TRBV3-1 (or the pseudogene TRBV3-2) and TRBJ2-5; 7 nucleotides match TRBD2. V shed 3 bases and J 1 base; nucleotides not matched to a gene: 11. This CDR3 has 17 residues. Germline V lookup: CDR1 LGHDT, CDR2 YNNKEL (reference sequence).

Only a few counts were recorded for this clone. This sequence joins TRBV5-1 and TRBJ1-2; 7 bases fit TRBD1. The CDR3 is made up of 12 amino acids. CDR1 is SGHRS and CDR2 is YFSETQ in the germline V gene. J lost 8 bases, V lost 4 bases, and 5 bases had no gene match. The CDR3: CASSPDRDGYTF. CDR3 bases: TGCGCCAGCAGCCCTGACAGGGACGGCTACACCTTC.

This chain uses TRBV28 with TRBJ1-5; D possibly corresponds to TRBD1 (5 bases). Per germline, CDR1 MDHEN and CDR2 SYDVKM. The CDR3 runs to 14 residues. The ends were cut back, 7 bases at V and 4 bases at J, with 14 bases in the middle. For the CDR3, the DNA is TGTGCCAGCAACGACGGGGGTCGGAATCAGCCCCAGCATTTT. Protein sequence: CASNDGGRNQPQHF.

This clone was counted between two and nine times. J is TRBJ2-7 and V is TRBV18, with a weak D call TRBD2 (6 bases). There are 16 residues in the CDR3. CDR1 KGHSH and CDR2 LQKENI come from the germline V gene. V was shortened by 5 bases and J by 0 bases, with 17 bases between the two germline ends. CDR3 in DNA: TGTGCCAGCTCAAACGGCGGGGCCCGCGACTCCTACGAGCAGTACTTC. Translated, it gives CASSNGGARDSYEQYF.

The gene calls are TRBV5-6 and TRBJ2-7; D remains ambiguous. Trimming stripped 4 bases from V and 2 bases from J, with 7 bases between. This CDR3 contains 12 residues. CDR1 is SGHDT, CDR2 YYEEEE, per germline. CDR3 DNA: TGTGCCAGCAGCCCTACCCCCTACGAGCAGTACTTC. Protein sequence: CASSPTPYEQYF.

The V call is TRBV20-1, the J call TRBJ1-4; weak D call: TRBD1 (5 bases). Trimming shortened V by 3 bases and J by 3 bases, and 8 bases separated the two germline ends. In germline, CDR1 is DFQATT, CDR2 SNEGSKA (reference sequence). This CDR3 contains 13 residues. In DNA form, the CDR3 reads TGCAGTGCTAGTCAGGGCGCTAATGAAAAACTGTTTTTT. Translated: CSASQGANEKLFF.

This CDR3 is CAWSKTEGGELFF. As DNA, the CDR3 is TGTGCCTGGAGTAAAACAGAGGGTGGGGAGCTGTTTTTT. This chain uses TRBV30 with TRBJ2-2, with TRBD2 as a possible D gene (5 bases). The V gene lost 2 bases and the J gene lost 8 bases, with 12 bases spanning the gap. Germline loops: CDR1 GTSNPN, CDR2 SVGIG (reference sequence). The CDR3 has 13 amino acids.

CDR3 protein: CARGRGQTQYF. The CDR3 region has the DNA TGTGCCCGTGGCCGGGGACAGACGCAGTATTTT. The chain joins TRBV30 to TRBJ2-3; TRBD1 matches at 7 bases. Germline CDR1 GTSNPN, CDR2 SVGIG (reference sequence). J was trimmed by 9 bases and V by 8 bases; bases with no gene match: 8. The CDR3 is 11 residues long.

DNA for the CDR3: TGTGCCAGTAGGTCCGTGGGGAGTATGGCCCAGTACTTC. Translating it yields CASRSVGSMAQYF. This rearrangement joins TRBV19 to TRBJ2-5; D perhaps matches TRBD2 (5 bases). Trimming cost V 6 bases and J 9 bases, with 17 bases left between them. Germline CDR1 reads LNHDA; CDR2 reads SQIVND (reference sequence). The CDR3 spans 13 residues.

The chain carries TRBV6-5 and TRBJ2-3; no reliable D call. Germline CDR1 and CDR2: MNHEY and SVGAGI. V was trimmed by 0 bases and J by 0 bases, leaving 7 bases between them. The length of the CDR3 is 15 residues. CDR3 nucleotides: TGTGCCAGCAGTTACTCGAGATTTAGCACAGATACGCAGTATTTT. The encoded protein is CASSYSRFSTDTQYF.